This T cell receptor beta chain was recorded in a study of cytomegalovirus exposure and HLA in healthy donors. Background on the study: Researchers previously reported finding about 110 million unique TCR beta sequences from 150 million to 200 million T cells.

Primers: 60 Vbeta forward and 13 Jbeta reverse. Assay: immunoSEQ multiplex PCR; the TCRdb copy retains only in-frame clones and omits some. The sample consists of 70,000 to 95,000 clones, roughly 77% of them appearing once. Study-level points and caveats: Later analysis placed DRB1 highest and HLA-C lowest in TCR association rates, which differed by HLA locus. A few of the chains that were CMV-associated were confirmed in vitro to be specific for CMV antigens. Data from an earlier analysis indicated that most TCR beta V segments were productive either about 87% or about 30% of the time.

As for this clone: As yet, its antigen is unknown.

This TCR derives from a woman aged 40-49 years in good health and CMV-seropositive. What was sequenced was PBMCs.

CDR3 sequence: CSVRPIGTGGSDEQFF. CDR3 sequence (DNA): TGCAGCGTTCGCCCAATAGGGACAGGGGGCTCCGATGAGCAGTTCTTC. This chain uses TRBV29-1 with TRBJ2-1; 12 positions match TRBD1. This CDR3 has 16 amino acids. The ends lost 5 bases at V and 8 bases at J; junction bases unmatched: 13. Germline V gives CDR1 SQVTM, CDR2 ANQGSEA.